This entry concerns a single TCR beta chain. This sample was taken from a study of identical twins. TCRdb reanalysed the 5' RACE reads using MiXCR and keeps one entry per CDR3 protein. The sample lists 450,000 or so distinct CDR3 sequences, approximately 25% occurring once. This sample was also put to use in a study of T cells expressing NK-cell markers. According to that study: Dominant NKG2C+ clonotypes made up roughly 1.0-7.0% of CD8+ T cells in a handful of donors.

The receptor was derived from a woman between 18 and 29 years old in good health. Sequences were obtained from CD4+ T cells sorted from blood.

CDR3 coding DNA: TGCAGCGTTGTTGACCGATCCTACGAGCAGTACTTC. Its protein product is CSVVDRSYEQYF. The chain employs TRBV29-1 and TRBJ2-7; D remains unclear. Germline CDR1 and CDR2: SQVTM and ANQGSEA. There are 12 residues in the CDR3. Trimming shortened V by 4 bases and J by 1 base, and 8 bases separated the two germline ends.